The T cell receptor (beta chain) under discussion was sequenced for a study of blood T cell repertoires in COVID-19. Assignment of participants to cohorts was predicated upon participant-reported clinical history. Recovered Cohort 3 donors showed two negative PCRs, clearance, or symptom resolution. V lost 1 base, J lost 0 bases, and 10 bases lay in between. Germline-derived CDR1 and CDR2 are SGDLS and YYNGEE. This CDR3 has 16 amino acids. Methods used by the authors: Estimates of nucleated cell counts were drawn from the amplification of reference gene primers. The table came from immunoSEQ multiplex PCR; TCRdb's copy has only in-frame clones and leaves some out. That table supplies the V and J calls and clone size; D and trimming were determined from the DNA. Counted here are roughly 250,000 clones, approximately 85% occurring once; the ten biggest clones make up 3.5% to 5.5%.

This clonotype was sampled from a woman aged 25 to 45 who had recovered from COVID-19. The V call is TRBV9, the J call TRBJ1-4, with TRBD1 as a possible D gene (5 bases). The sequenced sample was PBMCs or T cells enriched from blood (not recorded which). CDR3 bases: TGTGCCAGCAGCGTATCCGGGGGAGCAACTAATGAAAAACTGTTTTTT. It is translated as CASSVSGGATNEKLFF.